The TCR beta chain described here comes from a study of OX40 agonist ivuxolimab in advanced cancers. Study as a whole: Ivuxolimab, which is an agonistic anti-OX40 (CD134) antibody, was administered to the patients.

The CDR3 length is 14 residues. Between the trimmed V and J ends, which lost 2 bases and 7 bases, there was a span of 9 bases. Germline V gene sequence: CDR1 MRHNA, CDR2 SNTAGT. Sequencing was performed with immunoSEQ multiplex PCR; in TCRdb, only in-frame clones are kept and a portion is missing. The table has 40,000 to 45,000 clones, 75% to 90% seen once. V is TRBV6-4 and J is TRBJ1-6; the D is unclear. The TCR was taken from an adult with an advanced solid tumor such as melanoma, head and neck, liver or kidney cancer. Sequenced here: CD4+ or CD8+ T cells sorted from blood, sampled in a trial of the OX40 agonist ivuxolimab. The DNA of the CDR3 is TGTGCCAGCAGTGACGAGGCATTCAATTCACCCCTCCACTTT. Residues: CASSDEAFNSPLHF.